The subject of this entry is one T cell receptor (beta chain). What this receptor recognizes is not known. No much larger clone exists at a distance of one base, and base qualities are not known. This entry is derived from a study of identical twins (TCRdb year 2016). In the study overall: The study deep-sequenced TCR alpha and beta repertoires from monozygotic twins, unrelated adults of various ages and cord blood to test whether fetal clonotypes persist. To rule out contamination, the twin experiments were replicated at different times with different library preparation protocols.

Only healthy Caucasian donors were included. Miltenyi CD45RO+ enrichment and human naive T-cell isolation kits were used to isolate memory (CD45RO+) and naive T cells from PBMC. The library was built by means of 5' RACE. TCRdb lists the instrument as Illumina HiSeq 2000. A universal primer binding site was added through template switching, and the final cDNA carried a unique molecular identifier so that TCR cDNA molecules could be counted accurately. First-strand cDNA for TCR alpha and beta chains was synthesized from specific primers in the conserved constant-segment region. Each cDNA library was double barcoded, with a SMART-Mk sample barcode plus Illumina barcodes, to control for contamination. TruSeq adapter sequences, together with Illumina sample barcodes, were added in two successive PCR steps. The TCR alpha and beta cDNA libraries were sequenced on the Illumina HiSeq platform using custom primers. The source study handled its data this way. MiGEC was used to process raw reads and extract unique molecular identifiers, and MiXCR was used to find CDR3 positions. Recombination models were inferred per individual with the repgenHMM and IGoR tools using an EM algorithm. The analysis of shared clonotypes was done with the tcR package in R, with sharing normalized by the product of cloneset sizes. Out-of-frame nonproductive sequences were analyzed to study raw recombination free of thymic and clonal selection effects. TCRdb passed the public sequencing reads through fastp at Q25 and MiXCR, retaining productive beta sequences. Every entry covers one CDR3 protein and lists the most common genes and DNA from its rows. TCRdb's processing, not the authors' own work, is the source of the V and J calls. Recorded for this sample are about 250,000 distinct CDR3 sequences; roughly an eighth of them occurred a single time. The ten largest make up under 9.5% of the sample.

Study-level results and caveats: Abundant cord blood beta clonotypes had fewer insertions, young adult naive repertoires showed a similar but weaker trend, and memory repertoires showed no such trend. Compared with coincidental sharing between unrelated individuals, an excess of low generation-probability sequences was observed among out-of-frame TCR alpha sequences shared between twins. In beta out-of-frame sequences, excess twin sharing was weaker, because having fewer shared sequences lowered the signal-to-noise ratio. Because the same donors could not be followed over many years, the conclusions depended on cross-sectional statistical analysis. Zero-insertion analyses could be partly confounded by invariant T cells such as MAIT and iNKT, although diverse VJ usage argued against such confounding for most clonotypes. Recombination models systematically underestimated out-of-frame TCR alpha sharing in monozygotic twins but agreed with sharing between unrelated individuals.

Sequencing input: memory (CD45RO+) T cells sorted from blood. The cell subset or site label on this specimen signifies: CD45RO+ enriched T cells. The source is a woman aged 18-30 years in good health.

The nucleotide sequence reads as follows: TGCAGTGCTAGACAGCCTAGCACAGATACGCAGTATTTT. This translates into CSARQPSTDTQYF. The V and J genes are TRBV20-1 and TRBJ2-3, with the D gene uncertain. The germline V gene (reference sequence) yields DFQATT for CDR1 and SNEGSKA for CDR2. Trimming removed 2 bases from V and 0 bases from J, leaving 6 bases between the germline ends. The CDR3 spans 13 residues, from the cysteine through the phenylalanine. Only the CDR3 region is kept as DNA, spanning 39 bases read in frame from base 1.